A single sample is the source of the 7 T cell receptor beta chains below, sequenced in a study of cytomegalovirus exposure and HLA in healthy donors. The primer mix had 60 Vbeta and 13 Jbeta primers. TCRdb's copy holds only in-frame clones and misses some; the assay was immunoSEQ multiplex PCR. This table holds roughly 200,000 clones, around 84% found once. The sample taken for sequencing was PBMCs. Receptor source: a man aged 40-50 years in good health and CMV-seropositive.

The V gene is TRBV11-2, the J gene TRBJ2-7, with unresolved D. The V gene lost 0 bases and the J gene lost 3 bases, with 12 bases spanning the gap. Germline V gene sequence: CDR1 SGHAT, CDR2 FQNNGV. The CDR3 is 15 residues long. CDR3 coding DNA: TGTGCCAGCAGCTTAGATCTGAGCGCGAACTACGAGCAGTACTTC. The encoded protein is CASSLDLSANYEQYF.

V usage is TRBV10-3 and J usage is TRBJ1-6; no firm D call. Germline loops: CDR1 ENHRY, CDR2 SYGVKD. The V gene lost 5 bases and the J gene lost 2 bases, with 7 bases spanning the gap. This CDR3 is 14 amino acids long. The CDR3 sequence is CAISFDTYNSPLHF. The DNA for the CDR3 is TGTGCCATCAGTTTCGACACCTATAATTCACCCCTCCACTTT.

This rearrangement joins TRBV5-5 to TRBJ1-1, with D uncertain. Trimming took 0 bases from V and 0 from J, leaving 9 bases between them. There are 15 residues in the CDR3. From germline, CDR1 is SGHKS and CDR2 YYEKEE (reference sequence). CDR3 sequence: CASSLAGQVNTEAFF. CDR3 coding DNA: TGTGCCAGCAGCTTGGCCGGTCAGGTGAACACTGAAGCTTTCTTT.

This clone was counted only a few times. In nucleotides, the CDR3 is TGTGCCACTGGGCCCGGACAGATGTACACCGGGGAGCTGTTTTTT. Protein: CATGPGQMYTGELFF. This chain joins TRBV19 and TRBJ2-2; perhaps TRBD1 as D (6 bases). The CDR3 contains 15 residues. The germline V gene has CDR1 LNHDA and CDR2 SQIVND (reference sequence). The V end was cut by 10 bases, the J end by 3 bases, with 18 bases between.

The chain has TRBV13 and TRBJ2-3, with TRBD1 matching over 7 bases. The germline V gene has CDR1 PRHDT and CDR2 FYEKMQ (reference sequence). Unmatched junction bases numbered 4, after V lost 4 bases and J lost 0 bases. There are 15 residues in the CDR3. For the CDR3, the DNA is TGTGCCAGCAGCTGGACAGGATCTAGCACAGATACGCAGTATTTT. Its translation is CASSWTGSSTDTQYF.

The rearrangement joins TRBV4-1 to TRBJ2-5, with D possibly being TRBD2 (6 bases). The CDR3 is 15 amino acids. Trimming pared 0 bases from V and 7 bases from J, leaving 15 bases between. Per the germline V gene, CDR1 is MGHRA and CDR2 is YSYEKL. The CDR3 region is CASSQDPRGLATQYF. In DNA form, the CDR3 reads TGCGCCAGCAGCCAAGATCCTCGGGGGTTGGCGACCCAGTACTTC.

The table lists this clone with a count of one. The rearrangement links TRBV5-1 to TRBJ1-4; 10 bases line up with TRBD1. The V segment lost 4 bases and the J segment 7 bases; nucleotides outside the gene matches: 10. This CDR3 contains 16 residues. CDR1 is SGHRS, CDR2 YFSETQ, per germline. CDR3 in amino acids: CASSPGGQGGSEKLFF. The CDR3 nucleotides read TGCGCCAGCAGCCCAGGAGGACAGGGGGGAAGTGAAAAACTGTTTTTT.